These T cell receptor beta chains were read from a single sample in a study of response to subunit inactivated influenza vaccine. TCRdb independently ran MiXCR on the RT-PCR reads; one entry per CDR3 protein. Altogether around 760,000 distinct CDR3 sequences are present, around 14% being singletons, with the ten largest covering around 7%. The sample in question was PBMCs from blood, obtained 14 to 15 days before vaccination. Receptors originate from a man between 45 and 60 years old who received an inactivated influenza vaccine. The conserved cysteine and the conserved F or W are not part of the CDR3 here.

CDR3: ASSPLAGLF
V: TRBV3-1

CDR3: SAAPFVGITGQGATSNQPQH
V: TRBV20-1

CDR3: SSRWTANTGELF
V: TRBV20-1

CDR3: ASSYFKETQY
V: TRBV3-1

CDR3: SSSLGGARTDTQY
V: TRBV5-1

CDR3: ASSPTTGSSYNEQF
V: TRBV28

CDR3: ASGEWSETQY
V: TRBV7-2

CDR3: ASSQELAGYYEQY
V: TRBV4-3

CDR3: ASRPTSGGTNEQF
V: TRBV2

CDR3: ASSQSGGRSSYNEQF
V: TRBV4-1

CDR3: ATSRDSAWDFYYNEQF
V: TRBV15

CDR3: ASTSDGATDTQY
V: TRBV25-1

CDR3: SASQRTAMQPQH
V: TRBV20-1

CDR3: ASSQDFFSGANVLT
V: TRBV4-3

CDR3: ASSLAKSTPKQF
V: TRBV5-4

CDR3: SARDRAYNEQF
V: TRBV20-1

CDR3: ASSLDRYSYEQY
V: TRBV5-1

CDR3: ATSRDASGRAKNIQY
V: TRBV15

CDR3: ASSLPFWDSRFGEQF
V: TRBV5-1

CDR3: ATSRDLARYSYEQY
V: TRBV15

CDR3: ASSRTSGVAETQY
V: TRBV3-1

CDR3: ASSPRWGAPEQY
V: TRBV7-9

CDR3: ASSLLDTGTYEQY
V: TRBV5-5

CDR3: ASSSYRVGNEQF
V: TRBV28

CDR3: ASSLDLPGPNTEAF
V: TRBV7-9

CDR3: ASSYGGRRTDTQY
V: TRBV6-5

CDR3: SASGTSGNYEQY
V: TRBV20-1

CDR3: ASSSAMGGYEQY
V: TRBV11-2

CDR3: ASSWDRLNYGYT
V: TRBV7-2

CDR3: ASSFPFVREIRGELF
V: TRBV7-2

CDR3: ASSSAGGNEQF
V: TRBV7-3

CDR3: ATPLRSSYEQY
V: TRBV21-1

CDR3: AWSAQGYGYT
V: TRBV30

CDR3: ASSRPPSAQF
V: TRBV21-1

CDR3: ASSRTSLGETQY
V: TRBV6-2/TRBV6-3

CDR3: ASSSAGTSGRSF
V: TRBV5-1

CDR3: ASSLSPTRGANEQF
V: TRBV7-9

CDR3: SARDTRGANQPQH
V: TRBV20-1

CDR3: ASRPTGDSYNSPLH
V: TRBV6-1